This T cell receptor beta chain was identified during a study of blood T cell repertoires in COVID-19. About the research overall: Material from acute and convalescent COVID-19 was sourced from the United States, Italy and Spain. The analysed material was cDNA or gDNA that came from T cells, B-cell-depleted T cells, or PBMCs.

Authors' analysis steps: Amplification of reference gene primers provided the estimated nucleated cell counts. Using immunoSEQ multiplex PCR, the repertoire was profiled, and TCRdb retains in-frame clones only, with some absent. V and J calls and clone size are as listed in that table; D and trimming were resolved from the DNA. The sample lists about 60,000 clones; roughly 88% were seen once. CDR3 size: 14 residues. Trimming shortened V by 6 bases and J by 0 bases, and 11 bases separated the two germline ends. The germline gives CDR1 MNHNY, CDR2 SVGAGI (reference sequence). Sequenced sample: peripheral blood. This sequence joins TRBV6-6 and TRBJ1-2; TRBD1 is a possible D gene (6 bases). This clonotype was sampled from a man between 50 and 59 years old with active COVID-19. For the CDR3, the DNA is TGTGCCAGCAGATCGGACAGCTCTAACTATGGCTACACCTTC. This gives the protein CASRSDSSNYGYTF.